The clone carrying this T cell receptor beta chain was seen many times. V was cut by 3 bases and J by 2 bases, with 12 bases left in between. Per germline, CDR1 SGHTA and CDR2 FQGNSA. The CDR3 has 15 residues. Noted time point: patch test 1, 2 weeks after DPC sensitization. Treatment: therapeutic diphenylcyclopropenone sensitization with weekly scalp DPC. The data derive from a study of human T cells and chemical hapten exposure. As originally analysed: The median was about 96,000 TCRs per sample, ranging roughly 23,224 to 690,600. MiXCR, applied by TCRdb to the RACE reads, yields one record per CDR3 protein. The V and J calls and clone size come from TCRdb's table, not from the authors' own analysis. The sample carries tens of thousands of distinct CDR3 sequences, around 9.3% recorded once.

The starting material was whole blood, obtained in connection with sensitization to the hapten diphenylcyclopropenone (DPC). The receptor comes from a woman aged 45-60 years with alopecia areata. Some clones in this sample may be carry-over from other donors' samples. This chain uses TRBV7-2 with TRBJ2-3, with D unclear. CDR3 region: CASSLGLLATDTQYF. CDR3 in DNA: TGTGCCAGCAGCTTGGGTCTGCTCGCCACAGATACGCAGTATTTT. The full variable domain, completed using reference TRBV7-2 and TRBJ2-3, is GAGVSQSPSNKVTEKGKDVELRCDPISGHTALYWYRQSLGQGLEFLIYFQGNSAPDKSGLPSDRFSAERTGGSVSTLTIQRTQQEDSAVYLCASSLGLLATDTQYFGPGTRLTVL.